This T cell receptor (beta chain) was identified in a study of human T cells and chemical hapten exposure. Stated time point: pre-sensitization, week 0. The treatment here: therapeutic diphenylcyclopropenone sensitization with weekly scalp DPC. The study used a library that attached unique molecular identifiers to individual cDNA molecules. As originally analysed: The median was approximately 89,000 TCRs per sample, ranging about 23,224 to 690,600. MiXCR was run by TCRdb on the RACE reads, yielding one entry per CDR3 protein. TCRdb's processing, not the study's, gives the V and J calls here. Altogether about 290,000 distinct CDR3 sequences are present, 7.5% to 9% being singletons, with the ten largest covering more than 0.95%. The CDR3 has 14 residues. V was clipped by 7 bases and J by 3 bases, with 15 bases between them. Germline V gene lookup returns CDR1 MDHEN and CDR2 SYDVKM.

The clonotype comes from a man aged 18-30 years with alopecia areata. Some clones in this sample may be carry-over from other donors' samples. The rearrangement links TRBV28 to TRBJ1-1, with D possibly matching TRBD1 (6 bases). Specimen: whole blood, collected in connection with sensitization to the hapten diphenylcyclopropenone (DPC). CDR3 sequence (DNA): TGTGCCAGCATGGCAGGGGCGACTTACACTGAAGCTTTCTTT. Translating gives CASMAGATYTEAFF.